This entry lists 8 T cell receptor beta chains sequenced from one sample in a study of cytomegalovirus exposure and HLA in healthy donors. The primer mix had 60 Vbeta and 13 Jbeta primers. The method was immunoSEQ multiplex PCR; TCRdb's version includes in-frame clones alone and lacks a portion of them. This sample has around 67,000 clones, with around 78% found just once. Sequenced sample: PBMCs. The receptors were sampled from a man aged 18-30 years in good health and CMV-seropositive.

The rearrangement links TRBV7-9 to TRBJ1-2; D is ambiguous. The CDR3 extends over 14 amino acids. The V end lost 3 bases, the J end lost 4 bases, and 12 bases lay between the germline ends. Germline V gene sequence: CDR1 SEHNR, CDR2 FQNEAQ (reference sequence). The CDR3 region has the DNA TGTGCCAGCAGCTTGCCCGGGAGTTCCTATGGCTACACCTTC. Its translation: CASSLPGSSYGYTF. Full variable domain (remainder filled in from reference TRBV7-9 and TRBJ1-2): DTGVSQNPRHKITKRGQNVTFRCDPISEHNRLYWYRQTLGQGPEFLTYFQNEAQLEKSRLLSDRFSAERPKGSFSTLEIQRTEQGDSAMYLCASSLPGSSYGYTFGSGTRLTVV.

CDR3 coding DNA: TGTGCCAGCAGCTTAGGAGCGGGGACAGATACGCAGTATTTT. Protein sequence: CASSLGAGTDTQYF. The gene calls are TRBV7-8 and TRBJ2-3, with 7 bases matching TRBD2. Germline V lookup: CDR1 SGHVS, CDR2 FQNEAQ. There are 14 residues in the CDR3. With V trimmed by 1 base and J by 3 bases, 1 base remained unmatched.

The rearrangement links TRBV4-2 to TRBJ1-1, with D tentatively TRBD1 (6 bases). V was cut by 5 bases and J by 6 bases, with 22 bases left in between. The CDR3 has 16 residues. In germline, CDR1 is LGHNA, CDR2 YNFKEQ. This CDR3 reads CASSSRLPGGVAEAFF. The DNA of the CDR3 is TGTGCCAGCAGCTCCCGACTCCCTGGGGGCGTCGCTGAAGCTTTCTTT.

The chain links TRBV13 to TRBJ1-1; D is unclear. The V and J ends lost 5 bases and 4 bases respectively, with 8 bases between them. The CDR3 spans 12 residues. CDR1 PRHDT and CDR2 FYEKMQ come from the germline V gene (reference sequence). CDR3 nucleotide sequence: TGTGCCAGCAGCGAGAGACTCACTGAAGCTTTCTTT. The encoded protein is CASSERLTEAFF.

The J gene is TRBJ2-1, the V gene TRBV7-6, with 9 bases lining up with TRBD1. J lost 5 bases, V lost 8 bases, and 7 bases had no gene match. This CDR3 is 14 amino acids long. Germline V CDR1 and CDR2: SGHVS, FNYEAQ. CDR3 region: CASGAGQGHNEQFF. DNA for the CDR3: TGTGCCAGCGGAGCGGGACAGGGCCACAATGAGCAGTTCTTC.

V is TRBV2 and J is TRBJ1-1; D is undetermined. The ends were cut back, 4 bases at V and 7 bases at J, with 13 bases in the middle. The CDR3 sequence is 13 residues long. Germline assignment: CDR1 SNHLY and CDR2 FYNNEI. In DNA, the CDR3 is TGTGCCAGCAGTGTCTGGTCCGGTAATGAAGCTTTCTTT. It codes for CASSVWSGNEAFF.

This clone appeared a few times. The V call is TRBV5-4, the J call TRBJ1-1; no firm D call. Trimming took 4 bases from V and 1 from J, leaving 8 bases between them. CDR3 size: 13 residues. Looked up from germline, CDR1 is SGHNT and CDR2 is YYREEE (reference sequence). CDR3 protein: CASSAGPNTEAFF. In DNA form, the CDR3 reads TGTGCCAGCAGCGCGGGCCCGAACACTGAAGCTTTCTTT.

The gene calls are TRBV5-1 and TRBJ2-1; D call uncertain. The V gene's germline CDR1 is SGHRS and CDR2 YFSETQ. Trimming stripped 2 bases from V and 3 bases from J, with 9 bases between. The CDR3 spans 14 residues. Written as DNA, the CDR3 is TGCGCCAGCAGCTTCTTGAGTCACTACAATGAGCAGTTCTTC. Its translation: CASSFLSHYNEQFF.